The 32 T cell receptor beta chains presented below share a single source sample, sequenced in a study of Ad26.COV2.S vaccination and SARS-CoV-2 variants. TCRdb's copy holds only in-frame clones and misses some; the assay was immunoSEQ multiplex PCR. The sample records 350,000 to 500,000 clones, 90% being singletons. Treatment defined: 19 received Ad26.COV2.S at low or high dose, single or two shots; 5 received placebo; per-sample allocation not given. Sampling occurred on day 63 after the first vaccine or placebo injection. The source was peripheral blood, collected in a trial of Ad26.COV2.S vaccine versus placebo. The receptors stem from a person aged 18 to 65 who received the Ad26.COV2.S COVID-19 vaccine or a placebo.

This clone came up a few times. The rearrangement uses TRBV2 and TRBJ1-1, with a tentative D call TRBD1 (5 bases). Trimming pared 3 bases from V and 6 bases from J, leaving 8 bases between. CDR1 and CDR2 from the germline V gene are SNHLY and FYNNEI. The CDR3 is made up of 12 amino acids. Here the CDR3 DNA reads TGTGCCAGCAGTGACAGGGCCCCTGAAGCTTTCTTT. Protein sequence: CASSDRAPEAFF.

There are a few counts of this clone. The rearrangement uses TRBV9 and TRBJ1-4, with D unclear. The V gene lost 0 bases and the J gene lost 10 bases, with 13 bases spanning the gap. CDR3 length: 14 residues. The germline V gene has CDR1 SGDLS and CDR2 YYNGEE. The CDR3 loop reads CASSVDPGKGKLFF. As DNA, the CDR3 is TGTGCCAGCAGCGTAGATCCAGGAAAGGGAAAACTGTTTTTT.

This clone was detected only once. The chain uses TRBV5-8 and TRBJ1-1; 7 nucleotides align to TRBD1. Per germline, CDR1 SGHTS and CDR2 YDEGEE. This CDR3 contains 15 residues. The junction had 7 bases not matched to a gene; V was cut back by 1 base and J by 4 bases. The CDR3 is CASSLLRGQGTEAFF. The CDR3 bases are TGTGCCAGCAGCTTGTTAAGGGGGCAGGGCACTGAAGCTTTCTTT.

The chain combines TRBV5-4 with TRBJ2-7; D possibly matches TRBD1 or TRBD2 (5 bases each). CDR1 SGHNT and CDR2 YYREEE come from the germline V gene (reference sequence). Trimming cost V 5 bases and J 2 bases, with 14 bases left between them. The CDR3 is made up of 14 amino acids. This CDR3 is CASRNGDGAYEQYF. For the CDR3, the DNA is TGTGCCAGCAGAAACGGGGACGGAGCCTACGAGCAGTACTTC. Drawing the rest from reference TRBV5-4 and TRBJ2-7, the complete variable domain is ETGVTQSPTHLIKTRGQQVTLRCSSQSGHNTVSWYQQALGQGPQFIFQYYREEENGRGNFPPRFSGLQFPNYSSELNVNALELDDSALYLCASRNGDGAYEQYFGPGTRLTVT.

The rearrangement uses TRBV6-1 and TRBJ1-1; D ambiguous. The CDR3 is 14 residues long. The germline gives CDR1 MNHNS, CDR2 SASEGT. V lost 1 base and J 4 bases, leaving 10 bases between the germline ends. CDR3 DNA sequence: TGTGCCAGCAGTGAAGGGGAGTGGGCCACTGAAGCTTTCTTT. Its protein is CASSEGEWATEAFF.

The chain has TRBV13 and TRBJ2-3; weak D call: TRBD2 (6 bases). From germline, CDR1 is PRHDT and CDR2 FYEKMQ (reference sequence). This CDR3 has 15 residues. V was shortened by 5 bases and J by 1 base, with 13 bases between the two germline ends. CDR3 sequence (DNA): TGTGCCAGCAGCCCCAGGGAGGTGGGCACAGATACGCAGTATTTT. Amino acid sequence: CASSPREVGTDTQYF.

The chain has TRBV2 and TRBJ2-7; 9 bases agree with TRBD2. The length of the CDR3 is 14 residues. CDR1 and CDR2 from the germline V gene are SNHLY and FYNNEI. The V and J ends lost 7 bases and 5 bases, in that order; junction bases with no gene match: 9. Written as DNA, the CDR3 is TGTGCCAGCATAGACGGCGGGAGGGCCGACGAGCAGTACTTC. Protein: CASIDGGRADEQYF.

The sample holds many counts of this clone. The CDR3 DNA reads TGTGCCAGCAGTTACGACTTCGGGGCCTACGAGCAGTACTTC. Its translation: CASSYDFGAYEQYF. The V and J genes are TRBV27 and TRBJ2-7, with a tentative D call TRBD2 (5 bases). CDR1 is MNHEY and CDR2 is SMNVEV in the germline V gene (reference sequence). V lost 4 bases and J lost 2, with 12 bases in between. This CDR3 region has 14 residues.

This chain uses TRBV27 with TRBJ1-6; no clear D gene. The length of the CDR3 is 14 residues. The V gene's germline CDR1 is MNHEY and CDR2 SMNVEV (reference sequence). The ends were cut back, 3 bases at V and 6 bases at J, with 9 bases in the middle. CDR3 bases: TGTGCCAGCAGTTTCGATGCCTTTAATTCACCCCTCCACTTT. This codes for CASSFDAFNSPLHF.

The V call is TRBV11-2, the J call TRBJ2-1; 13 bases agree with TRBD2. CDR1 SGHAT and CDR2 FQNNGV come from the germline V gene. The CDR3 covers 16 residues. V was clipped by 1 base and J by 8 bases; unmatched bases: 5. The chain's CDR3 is CASSLGTSGRDDEQFF. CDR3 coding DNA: TGTGCCAGCAGCTTAGGGACTAGCGGGAGAGATGATGAGCAGTTCTTC. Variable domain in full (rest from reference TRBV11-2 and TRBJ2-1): EAGVAQSPRYKIIEKRQSVAFWCNPISGHATLYWYQQILGQGPKLLIQFQNNGVVDDSQLPKDRFSAERLKGVDSTLKIQPAKLEDSAVYLCASSLGTSGRDDEQFFGPGTRLTVL.

CDR3 amino acids: CASSSLRVGEQFF. The CDR3 nucleotides are TGTGCCAGCAGCTCCCTCCGCGTCGGTGAGCAGTTCTTC. The chain is built from TRBV11-2 and TRBJ2-1; D is undetermined. The CDR3 is 13 amino acids. V was cut by 4 bases and J by 9 bases, with 13 bases left in between. Germline V gene data show CDR1 as SGHAT and CDR2 as FQNNGV.

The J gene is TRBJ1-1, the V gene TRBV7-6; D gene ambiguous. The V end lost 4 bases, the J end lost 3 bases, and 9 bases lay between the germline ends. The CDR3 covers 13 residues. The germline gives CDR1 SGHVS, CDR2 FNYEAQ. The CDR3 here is CASSSNTDTEAFF. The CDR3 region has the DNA TGTGCCAGCAGCTCCAATACGGACACTGAAGCTTTCTTT.

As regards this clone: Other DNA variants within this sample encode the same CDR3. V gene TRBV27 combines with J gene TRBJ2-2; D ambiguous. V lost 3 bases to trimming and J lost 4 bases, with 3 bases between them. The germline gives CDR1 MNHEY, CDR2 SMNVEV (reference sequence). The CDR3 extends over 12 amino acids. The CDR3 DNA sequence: TGTGCCAGCAGTTTTAGCACCGGGGAGCTGTTTTTT. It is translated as CASSFSTGELFF.

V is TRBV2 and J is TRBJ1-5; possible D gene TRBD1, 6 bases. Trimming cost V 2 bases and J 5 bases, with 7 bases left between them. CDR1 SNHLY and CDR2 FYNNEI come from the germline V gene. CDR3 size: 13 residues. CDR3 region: CASSENRDQPQHF. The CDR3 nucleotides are TGTGCCAGCAGTGAAAACAGGGATCAGCCCCAGCATTTT.

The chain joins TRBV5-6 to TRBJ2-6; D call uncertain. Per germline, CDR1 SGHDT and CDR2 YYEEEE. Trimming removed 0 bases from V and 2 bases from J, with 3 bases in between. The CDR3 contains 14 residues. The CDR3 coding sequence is TGTGCCAGCAGCTTGGATACTGGGGCCAACGTCCTGACTTTC. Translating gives CASSLDTGANVLTF. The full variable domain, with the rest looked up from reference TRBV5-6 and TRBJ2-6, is DAGVTQSPTHLIKTRGQQVTLRCSPKSGHDTVSWYQQALGQGPQFIFQYYEEEERQRGNFPDRFSGHQFPNYSSELNVNALLLGDSALYLCASSLDTGANVLTFGAGSRLTVL.

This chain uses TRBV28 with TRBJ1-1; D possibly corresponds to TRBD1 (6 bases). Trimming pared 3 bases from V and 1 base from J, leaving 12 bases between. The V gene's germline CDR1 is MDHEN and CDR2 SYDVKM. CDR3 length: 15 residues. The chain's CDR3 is CASSFPDRPNTEAFF. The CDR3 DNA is TGTGCCAGCAGTTTTCCCGACAGGCCGAACACTGAAGCTTTCTTT.

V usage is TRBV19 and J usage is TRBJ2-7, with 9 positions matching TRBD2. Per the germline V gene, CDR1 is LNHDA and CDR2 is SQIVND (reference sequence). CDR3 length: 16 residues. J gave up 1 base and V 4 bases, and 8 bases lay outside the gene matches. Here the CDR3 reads CASSTLSGRNSYEQYF. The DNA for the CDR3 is TGTGCCAGTAGTACCCTCAGCGGGAGGAATTCCTACGAGCAGTACTTC.

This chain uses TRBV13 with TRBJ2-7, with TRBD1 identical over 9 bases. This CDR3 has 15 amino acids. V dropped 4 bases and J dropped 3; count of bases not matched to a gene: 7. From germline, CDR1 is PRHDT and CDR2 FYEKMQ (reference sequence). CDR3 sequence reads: CASSSLDRGSYEQYF. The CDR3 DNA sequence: TGTGCCAGCAGCTCCTTAGACAGGGGGAGCTACGAGCAGTACTTC.

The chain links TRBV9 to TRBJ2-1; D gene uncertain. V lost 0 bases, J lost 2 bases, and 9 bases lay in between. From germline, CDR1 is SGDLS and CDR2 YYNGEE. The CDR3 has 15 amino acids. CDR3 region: CASSVAALTYNEQFF. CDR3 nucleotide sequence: TGTGCCAGCAGCGTAGCTGCGTTAACCTACAATGAGCAGTTCTTC.

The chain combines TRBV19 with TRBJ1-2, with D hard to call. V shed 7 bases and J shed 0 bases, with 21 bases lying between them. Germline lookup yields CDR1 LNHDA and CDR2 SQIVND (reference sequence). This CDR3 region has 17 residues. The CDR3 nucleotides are TGTGCCAGTACCCCCTCGGCTTCACTGGAGACTAACTATGGCTACACCTTC. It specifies CASTPSASLETNYGYTF.

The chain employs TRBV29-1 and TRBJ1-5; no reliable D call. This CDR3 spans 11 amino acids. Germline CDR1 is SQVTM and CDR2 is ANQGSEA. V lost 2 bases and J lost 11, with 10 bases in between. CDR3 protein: CSVEFIRAQHF. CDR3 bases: TGCAGCGTTGAATTCATCCGAGCCCAGCATTTT.

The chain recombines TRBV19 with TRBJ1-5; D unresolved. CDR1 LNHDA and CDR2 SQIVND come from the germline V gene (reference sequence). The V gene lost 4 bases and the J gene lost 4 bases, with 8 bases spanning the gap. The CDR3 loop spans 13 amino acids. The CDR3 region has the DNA TGTGCCAGTAGTAGAACAGATAATCAGCCCCAGCATTTT. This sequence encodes CASSRTDNQPQHF.

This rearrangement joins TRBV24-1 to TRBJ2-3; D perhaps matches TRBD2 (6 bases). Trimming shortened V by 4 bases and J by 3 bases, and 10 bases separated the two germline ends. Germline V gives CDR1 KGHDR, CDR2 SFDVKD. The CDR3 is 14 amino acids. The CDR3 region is CATSEGGPTDTQYF. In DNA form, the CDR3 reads TGTGCCACCAGTGAGGGGGGTCCTACAGATACGCAGTATTTT.

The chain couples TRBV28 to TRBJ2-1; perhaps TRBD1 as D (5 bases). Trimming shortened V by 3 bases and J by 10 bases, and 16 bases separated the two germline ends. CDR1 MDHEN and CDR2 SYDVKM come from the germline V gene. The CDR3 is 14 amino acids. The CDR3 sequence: CASSFFPQGPEQFF. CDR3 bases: TGTGCCAGCAGTTTCTTCCCTCAGGGCCCGGAGCAGTTCTTC.

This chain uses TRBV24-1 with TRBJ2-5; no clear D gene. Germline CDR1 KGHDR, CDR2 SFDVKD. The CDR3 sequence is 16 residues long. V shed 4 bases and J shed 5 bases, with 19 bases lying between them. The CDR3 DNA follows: TGTGCCACCAGTGACCCCGATGCGAGTAAAATGGAGACCCAGTACTTC. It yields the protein CATSDPDASKMETQYF.

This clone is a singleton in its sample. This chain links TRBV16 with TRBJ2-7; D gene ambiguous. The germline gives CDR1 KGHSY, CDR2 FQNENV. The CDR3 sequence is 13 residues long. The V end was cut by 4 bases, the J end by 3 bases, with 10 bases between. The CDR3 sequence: CASSPKGRYEQYF. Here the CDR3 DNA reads TGTGCCAGCAGCCCAAAAGGACGCTACGAGCAGTACTTC. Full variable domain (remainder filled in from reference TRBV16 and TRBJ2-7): GEEVAQTPKHLVRGEGQKAKLYCAPIKGHSYVFWYQQVLKNEFKFLISFQNENVFDETGMPKERFSAKCLPNSPCSLEIQATKLEDSAVYFCASSPKGRYEQYFGPGTRLTVT.

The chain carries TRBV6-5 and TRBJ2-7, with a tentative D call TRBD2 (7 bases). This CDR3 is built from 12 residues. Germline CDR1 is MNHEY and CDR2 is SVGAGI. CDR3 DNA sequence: TGTGCGGGGGGGCCCCAGACCTACGAGCAGTACTTC. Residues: CAGGPQTYEQYF.

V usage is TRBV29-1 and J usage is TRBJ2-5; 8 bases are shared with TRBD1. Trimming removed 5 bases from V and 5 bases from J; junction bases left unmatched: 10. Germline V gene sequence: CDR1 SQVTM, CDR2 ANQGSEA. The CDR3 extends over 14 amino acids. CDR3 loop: CSVRVAGGRETQYF. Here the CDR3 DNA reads TGCAGCGTTAGGGTAGCAGGGGGCCGGGAGACCCAGTACTTC.

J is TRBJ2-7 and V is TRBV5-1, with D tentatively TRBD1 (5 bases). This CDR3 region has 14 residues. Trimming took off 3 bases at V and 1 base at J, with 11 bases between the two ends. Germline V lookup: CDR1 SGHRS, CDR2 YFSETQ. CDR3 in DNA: TGCGCCAGCAGCTCGGAAGGGGTGTCCTACGAGCAGTACTTC. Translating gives CASSSEGVSYEQYF.

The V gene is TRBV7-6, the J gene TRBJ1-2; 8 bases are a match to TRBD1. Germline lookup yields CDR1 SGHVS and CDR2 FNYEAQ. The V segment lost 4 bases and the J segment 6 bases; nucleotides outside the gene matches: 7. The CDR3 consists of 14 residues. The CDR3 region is CASSSGGTGDGYTF. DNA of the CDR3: TGTGCCAGCAGCTCGGGTGGGACAGGAGATGGCTACACCTTC.

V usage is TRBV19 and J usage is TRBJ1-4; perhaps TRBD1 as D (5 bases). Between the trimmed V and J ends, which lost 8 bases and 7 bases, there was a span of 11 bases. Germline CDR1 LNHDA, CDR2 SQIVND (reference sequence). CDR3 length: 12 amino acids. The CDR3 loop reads CASQGIGEKLFF. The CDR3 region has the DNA TGTGCCAGTCAGGGTATCGGTGAAAAACTGTTTTTT.

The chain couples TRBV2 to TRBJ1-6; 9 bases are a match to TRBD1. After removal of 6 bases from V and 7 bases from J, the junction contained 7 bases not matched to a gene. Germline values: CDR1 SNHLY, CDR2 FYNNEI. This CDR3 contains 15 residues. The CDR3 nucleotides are TGTGCCAGCAGGGGAGAAGGACAGGGGAATTCACCCCTCCACTTT. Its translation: CASRGEGQGNSPLHF.